This T cell receptor (beta chain) comes out of a study of control samples from healthy donors and cancer patients. With 0 bases removed from V and 1 base from J, the gap between germline ends came to 9 bases. This CDR3 is built from 15 residues. The germline V gene encodes CDR1 SGDLS and CDR2 YYNGEE. Data came from immunoSEQ multiplex PCR; TCRdb stores just in-frame clones and leaves some out. The profile shows 75,000 to 80,000 clones, 89% of them singletons. The TCR was taken from a woman in her forties or fifties with colorectal cancer. The sample was PBMCs. This chain links TRBV9 with TRBJ2-3; the D gene is possibly TRBD2 (6 bases). This CDR3 is CASSVGGGGTDTQYF. The CDR3 nucleotides read TGTGCCAGCAGCGTAGGCGGCGGGGGCACAGATACGCAGTATTTT.